These 32 T cell receptor beta chains were sequenced from one sample in a study of PD-1 blockade in classical Hodgkin lymphoma. Specified time point: cycle 4 day 1 (C4D1), after more than five weeks of nivolumab. Each patient relapsed following autologous stem cell transplantation, and prior brentuximab vedotin exposure differed. Researchers used magnetic negative selection to pull out pure CD4+ T cells from thawed PBMCs. Here immunoSEQ multiplex PCR was the method, and the copy in TCRdb shows in-frame clones only, minus some. The sample records roughly 30,000 clones, about 86% being singletons. This sample comprised CD4+ T cells from blood, obtained before the fourth cycle of nivolumab. These receptors all stem from a human donor with classical Hodgkin lymphoma.

The chain links TRBV10-3 to TRBJ2-2; a weak D match, TRBD1 (6 bases). Between the trimmed V and J ends, which lost 0 bases and 7 bases, there was a span of 24 bases. Per the germline V gene, CDR1 is ENHRY and CDR2 is SYGVKD. The CDR3 spans 19 residues. The CDR3 bases are TGTGCCATCAGTGAGTCGATATTACGGGACACTAATCTGGTCGGGGAGCTGTTTTTT. Amino acid sequence: CAISESILRDTNLVGELFF.

V is TRBV7-2 and J is TRBJ2-7; 8 bases match TRBD1. The CDR3 extends over 15 amino acids. CDR1 and CDR2 from the germline V gene are SGHTA and FQGNSA. V gave up 5 bases and J gave up 2 bases; unmatched junction bases: 8. The CDR3 sequence: CASSPDRGSTYEQYF. The CDR3, as DNA: TGTGCCAGCAGCCCAGACAGGGGATCCACCTACGAGCAGTACTTC. Looking up the rest from reference TRBV7-2 and TRBJ2-7 gives the full variable domain: GAGVSQSPSNKVTEKGKDVELRCDPISGHTALYWYRQSLGQGLEFLIYFQGNSAPDKSGLPSDRFSAERTGGSVSTLTIQRTQQEDSAVYLCASSPDRGSTYEQYFGPGTRLTVT.

This sequence joins TRBV5-4 and TRBJ1-4; TRBD1 agrees at 7 bases. The CDR3 length is 16 residues. J was trimmed by 3 bases and V by 2 bases; bases with no gene match: 7. Germline V gene sequence: CDR1 SGHNT, CDR2 YYREEE (reference sequence). DNA of the CDR3: TGTGCCAGCAGCTTTTGGTCCGGGACAGCTAATGAAAAACTGTTTTTT. Amino acids: CASSFWSGTANEKLFF.

This sequence joins TRBV7-9 and TRBJ1-3, with D possibly TRBD1 on 5 matching bases. This CDR3 is built from 15 residues. The V end lost 5 bases, the J end lost 0 bases, and 11 bases lay between the germline ends. CDR1 SEHNR and CDR2 FQNEAQ come from the germline V gene (reference sequence). The CDR3: CASSRQTFSGNTIYF. In DNA form, the CDR3 reads TGTGCCAGCAGCAGACAGACCTTCTCTGGAAACACCATATATTTT.

The chain couples TRBV14 to TRBJ2-2; D call uncertain. With 0 bases removed from V and 4 bases from J, the gap between germline ends came to 3 bases. This CDR3 is 13 amino acids long. Germline loops: CDR1 SGHDN, CDR2 FVKESK. The CDR3 loop reads CASSQDLTGELFF. The CDR3 DNA is TGTGCCAGCAGCCAAGATCTCACCGGGGAGCTGTTTTTT.

J is TRBJ1-3 and V is TRBV5-8; TRBD1 matches at 8 bases. With 4 bases clipped from V and 2 bases from J, the junction kept 8 bases outside the gene matches. The CDR3 runs 16 residues. The germline V gene encodes CDR1 SGHTS and CDR2 YDEGEE. The CDR3 DNA sequence: TGTGCCAGCAGCCCCCTCGGACAGGGAGCTGGAAACACCATATATTTT. This codes for CASSPLGQGAGNTIYF.

This clone was counted a single time. One junction end disagrees with the germline gene, perhaps due to a read error. V gene TRBV7-8 combines with J gene TRBJ2-6; 9 nucleotides line up with TRBD2. Germline assignment: CDR1 SGHVS and CDR2 FQNEAQ. This CDR3 spans 18 amino acids. CDR3: CASNLSPSGVLGANVLTF. As DNA, the CDR3 is TGTGCCAGCAACTTATCCCCTAGCGGGGTTCTGGGGGCCAACGTCCTGACTTTC.

The rearrangement joins TRBV6-1 to TRBJ2-1; D is perhaps TRBD2 (6 bases). V lost 5 bases, J lost 10 bases, and 18 bases lay in between. The CDR3 consists of 14 residues. CDR1 and CDR2 (germline): MNHNS, SASEGT. The CDR3 loop reads CASSTRLGPGEQFF. The DNA for the CDR3 is TGTGCCAGCAGTACGAGACTAGGCCCCGGGGAGCAGTTCTTC.

The chain is built from TRBV5-1 and TRBJ2-7; D is possibly TRBD2 (7 bases). The V gene lost 2 bases and the J gene lost 0 bases, with 9 bases spanning the gap. CDR1 is SGHRS and CDR2 is YFSETQ in the germline V gene. The CDR3 consists of 14 residues. The DNA for the CDR3 is TGCGCCAGCAGCTTTGCGGGGGCCTCCTACGAGCAGTACTTC. Translated, it gives CASSFAGASYEQYF.

Written as DNA, the CDR3 is TGTGCCAGCAACACCGGGACGGCGAATTCACCCCTCCACTTT. It encodes CASNTGTANSPLHF. The V call is TRBV6-5, the J call TRBJ1-6; TRBD1 is a possible D gene (5 bases). Trimming cost V 7 bases and J 7 bases, with 14 bases left between them. The germline V gene encodes CDR1 MNHEY and CDR2 SVGAGI. The CDR3 consists of 14 residues.

The CDR3 DNA reads TGTGCCAGCTCACGAGAGGGGACAGGGAATAACCAGCCCCAGCATTTT. This sequence encodes CASSREGTGNNQPQHF. The chain employs TRBV18 and TRBJ1-5, with 9 bases matching TRBD1. Germline V gene data show CDR1 as KGHSH and CDR2 as LQKENI. With V trimmed by 4 bases and J by 7 bases, 11 bases remained unmatched. The CDR3 is 16 amino acids.

The V and J genes are TRBV6-6 and TRBJ2-3; D may match TRBD1 or TRBD2 (5 bases each). V dropped 2 bases and J dropped 2 bases, with 14 bases sitting between them. The CDR3 runs 16 residues. Germline-derived CDR1 and CDR2 are MNHNY and SVGAGI (reference sequence). Here the CDR3 DNA reads TGTGCCAGCAGTTACCCCGGGACGTGGGCCACAGATACGCAGTATTTT. This encodes CASSYPGTWATDTQYF.

This chain links TRBV29-1 with TRBJ2-5; 13 bases agree with TRBD2. Looked up from germline, CDR1 is SQVTM and CDR2 is ANQGSEA. After removal of 6 bases from V and 4 bases from J, the junction contained 14 bases not matched to a gene. This CDR3 comprises 17 residues. CDR3 DNA sequence: TGCAGCGTAACTAGGGGGCTGACTAGCGGGAGGCGAGAGACCCAGTACTTC. Translation gives CSVTRGLTSGRRETQYF.

This chain joins TRBV19 and TRBJ1-1, with D perhaps matching TRBD1 (6 bases). The CDR3 is 14 amino acids. The ends were cut back, 8 bases at V and 3 bases at J, with 16 bases in the middle. Germline values: CDR1 LNHDA, CDR2 SQIVND (reference sequence). The CDR3 nucleotides read TGTGCCAGTGGGCCGCCAGGGGCGGACACTGAAGCTTTCTTT. It specifies CASGPPGADTEAFF.

The rearrangement joins TRBV7-2 to TRBJ2-7; TRBD1 aligns across 11 bases. The CDR3 totals 15 residues. V shed 5 bases, J shed 5 bases, and the junction held 8 bases outside the gene matches. Germline V gene lookup returns CDR1 SGHTA and CDR2 FQGNSA. CDR3 protein: CASSRMGTGGNEQYF. The CDR3 DNA sequence: TGTGCCAGCAGCAGAATGGGGACAGGGGGGAACGAGCAGTACTTC.

The J gene is TRBJ2-4, the V gene TRBV18, with 8 bases fitting TRBD2. This CDR3 comprises 17 residues. Germline CDR1 KGHSH, CDR2 LQKENI. V was pared by 3 bases and J by 0 bases, with 7 bases of the junction left unmatched. CDR3 protein: CASSPPSGGLAKNIQYF. In nucleotides, the CDR3 is TGTGCCAGCTCACCTCCCAGCGGGGGACTAGCCAAAAACATTCAGTACTTC.

This chain joins TRBV29-1 and TRBJ1-2, with no clear D. Trimming took off 2 bases at V and 4 bases at J, with 11 bases between the two ends. Germline V CDR1 and CDR2: SQVTM, ANQGSEA. CDR3 length equals 13 residues. This CDR3 is CSVERYLAYGYTF. The CDR3 DNA follows: TGCAGCGTTGAAAGGTACCTGGCCTATGGCTACACCTTC.

The chain couples TRBV7-9 to TRBJ1-2; D possibly corresponds to TRBD1 (5 bases). Germline V lookup: CDR1 SEHNR, CDR2 FQNEAQ (reference sequence). Trimming took off 5 bases at V and 8 bases at J, with 18 bases between the two ends. The CDR3 has 14 amino acids. CDR3 residues: CASSPRNQGGGYTF. The CDR3 nucleotides are TGTGCCAGCAGCCCACGGAACCAGGGCGGGGGCTACACCTTC.

The chain carries TRBV21-1 and TRBJ1-6; TRBD1 is taken as the D call from the table, unchecked against the DNA. TRBV21-1 is reported as a pseudogene. The CDR3 is 15 residues long. In DNA form, the CDR3 reads TGTGCCAGCAGCGGCCCCGGGACAGGGGATTCACCCCTCCACTTT. Residues: CASSGPGTGDSPLHF.

Regarding this clone: Within the sample, other DNA sequences also encode this same CDR3. The J gene is TRBJ2-1, the V gene TRBV19, with 8 bases fitting TRBD2. This CDR3 region has 15 residues. J was trimmed by 0 bases and V by 5 bases; bases with no gene match: 3. Germline assignment: CDR1 LNHDA and CDR2 SQIVND (reference sequence). The CDR3 coding sequence is TGTGCCAGTAGTCGTCTAGCGGGCTCCTACAATGAGCAGTTCTTC. Translation gives CASSRLAGSYNEQFF.

The table lists this clone with a few counts. The chain combines TRBV5-5 with TRBJ2-5; D is unresolved. The length of the CDR3 is 12 residues. Germline V gene data show CDR1 as SGHKS and CDR2 as YYEKEE (reference sequence). V lost 2 bases and J 5 bases, leaving 7 bases between the germline ends. The CDR3: CASSFGYETQYF. The CDR3 DNA reads TGTGCCAGCAGCTTCGGGTATGAGACCCAGTACTTC.

This chain joins TRBV11-2 and TRBJ2-7; tentatively, D is TRBD1 (5 bases). Trimming took 3 bases from V and 2 from J, leaving 17 bases between them. This CDR3 comprises 16 residues. Germline loops: CDR1 SGHAT, CDR2 FQNNGV. This CDR3 reads CASSFVPRAETYEQYF. The CDR3 DNA reads TGTGCCAGCAGCTTCGTTCCCAGGGCGGAGACCTACGAGCAGTACTTC.

The gene calls are TRBV2 and TRBJ2-3, with 8 bases identical to TRBD1. Germline V lookup: CDR1 SNHLY, CDR2 FYNNEI. CDR3 length: 17 amino acids. The V and J ends lost 5 bases and 0 bases, in that order; junction bases with no gene match: 10. CDR3 region: CASSQGSTGVSTDTQYF. CDR3 DNA sequence: TGTGCCAGCAGTCAGGGGTCGACAGGGGTTAGCACAGATACGCAGTATTTT.

V gene TRBV30 combines with J gene TRBJ1-5, with D possibly matching TRBD1 (5 bases). With 0 bases removed from V and 11 bases from J, the gap between germline ends came to 8 bases. The CDR3 is 11 residues long. Germline V gene lookup returns CDR1 GTSNPN and CDR2 SVGIG (reference sequence). In DNA form, the CDR3 reads TGTGCCTGGAGTGTACGGGGGGCCCAGCATTTT. Its protein product is CAWSVRGAQHF.

The rearrangement joins TRBV7-9 to TRBJ1-3; no definite D call. The CDR3 is 16 amino acids. With 6 bases removed from V and 0 bases from J, the gap between germline ends came to 15 bases. Germline loops: CDR1 SEHNR, CDR2 FQNEAQ (reference sequence). This CDR3 reads CASRRTTSLSGNTIYF. The CDR3, as DNA: TGTGCCAGCAGACGGACGACTTCCCTCTCTGGAAACACCATATATTTT. The whole variable domain, filled in from reference TRBV7-9 and TRBJ1-3, reads DTGVSQNPRHKITKRGQNVTFRCDPISEHNRLYWYRQTLGQGPEFLTYFQNEAQLEKSRLLSDRFSAERPKGSFSTLEIQRTEQGDSAMYLCASRRTTSLSGNTIYFGEGSWLTVV.

With respect to this clone: At the DNA level, this CDR3 is encoded by other sequences in the same sample as well. The rearrangement joins TRBV18 to TRBJ2-5; D unclear. This CDR3 spans 11 amino acids. Per the germline V gene, CDR1 is KGHSH and CDR2 is LQKENI. Trimming removed 3 bases from V and 2 bases from J, with 1 base in between. CDR3 residues: CASSPQETQYF. The CDR3 bases are TGTGCCAGCTCACCTCAAGAGACCCAGTACTTC.

The rearrangement uses TRBV19 and TRBJ1-1; no definite D call. The V end lost 5 bases, the J end lost 2 bases, and 12 bases lay between the germline ends. The CDR3 runs to 14 residues. Germline V gene lookup returns CDR1 LNHDA and CDR2 SQIVND (reference sequence). CDR3 nucleotide sequence: TGTGCCAGTAGTTCGGCGTATACAAACACTGAAGCTTTCTTT. Translating gives CASSSAYTNTEAFF.

The V and J genes are TRBV18 and TRBJ2-4; TRBD1 might be the D (6 bases). This CDR3 comprises 18 residues. V lost 2 bases to trimming and J lost 0 bases, with 17 bases between them. The germline V gene encodes CDR1 KGHSH and CDR2 LQKENI. Written as DNA, the CDR3 is TGTGCCAGCTCACCAGGGACATCCCCTCTTATAGCCAAAAACATTCAGTACTTC. Its protein is CASSPGTSPLIAKNIQYF.

The CDR3 sequence is CASSRTSGVGELFF. The CDR3 DNA is TGTGCCAGCAGCCGCACTAGCGGGGTCGGGGAGCTGTTTTTT. The genes are TRBV7-6 and TRBJ2-2; 10 bases line up with TRBD2. Germline CDR1 reads SGHVS; CDR2 reads FNYEAQ. Losses at the gene ends were 5 bases for V and 7 bases for J; bases not matched to a gene: 4. This CDR3 has 14 amino acids.

J is TRBJ2-3 and V is TRBV7-2, with 12 positions matching TRBD2. The CDR3 contains 16 residues. With 1 base clipped from V and 6 bases from J, the junction kept 5 bases outside the gene matches. The germline V gene encodes CDR1 SGHTA and CDR2 FQGNSA. The CDR3 sequence is CASSLEGTSGGDTQYF. CDR3 DNA: TGTGCCAGCAGCTTAGAAGGTACTAGCGGGGGGGATACGCAGTATTTT.

In its sample, this clone was seen a few times. CDR3 in DNA: TGTGCCAGCAGCCTCCAGGGGAGAGACGGCTACACCTTC. Amino acid sequence: CASSLQGRDGYTF. The gene calls are TRBV27 and TRBJ1-2; D may be TRBD1 (6 bases). V lost 6 bases to trimming and J lost 8 bases, with 16 bases between them. Germline values: CDR1 MNHEY, CDR2 SMNVEV (reference sequence). The CDR3 contains 13 residues.

The chain links TRBV27 to TRBJ2-2; 12 positions agree with TRBD2. Germline V gives CDR1 MNHEY, CDR2 SMNVEV (reference sequence). The V and J ends lost 4 bases and 6 bases, in that order; junction bases with no gene match: 9. The CDR3 sequence is 17 residues long. CDR3 coding DNA: TGTGCCAGCAGTTCCCCACGACTAGCGGGGGACCCCGGGGAGCTGTTTTTT. It encodes CASSSPRLAGDPGELFF.